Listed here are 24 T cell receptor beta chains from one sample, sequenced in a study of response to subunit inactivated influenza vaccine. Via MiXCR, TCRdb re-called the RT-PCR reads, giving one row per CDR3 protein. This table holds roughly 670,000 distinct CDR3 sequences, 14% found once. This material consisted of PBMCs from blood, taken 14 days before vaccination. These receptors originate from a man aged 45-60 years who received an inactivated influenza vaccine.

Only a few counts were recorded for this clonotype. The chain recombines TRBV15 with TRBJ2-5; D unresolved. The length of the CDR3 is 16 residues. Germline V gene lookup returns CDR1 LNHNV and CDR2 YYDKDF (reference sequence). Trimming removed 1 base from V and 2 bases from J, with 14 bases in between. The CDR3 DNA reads TGTGCCACCAGCAGAGCCGCGACACACAAACAAGAGACCCAGTACTTC. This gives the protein CATSRAATHKQETQYF.

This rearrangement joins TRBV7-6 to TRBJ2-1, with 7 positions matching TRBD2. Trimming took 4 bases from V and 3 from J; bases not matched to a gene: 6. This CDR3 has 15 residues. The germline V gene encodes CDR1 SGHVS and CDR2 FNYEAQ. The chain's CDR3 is CASSSIPSGYNEQFF. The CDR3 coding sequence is TGTGCCAGCAGCTCGATCCCTAGCGGCTACAATGAGCAGTTCTTC.

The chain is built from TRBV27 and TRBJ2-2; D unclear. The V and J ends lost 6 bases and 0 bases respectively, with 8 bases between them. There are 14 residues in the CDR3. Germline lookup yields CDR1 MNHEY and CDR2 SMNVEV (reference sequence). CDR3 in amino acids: CASRQYANTGELFF. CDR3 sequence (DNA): TGTGCCAGCAGGCAATACGCGAACACCGGGGAGCTGTTTTTT.

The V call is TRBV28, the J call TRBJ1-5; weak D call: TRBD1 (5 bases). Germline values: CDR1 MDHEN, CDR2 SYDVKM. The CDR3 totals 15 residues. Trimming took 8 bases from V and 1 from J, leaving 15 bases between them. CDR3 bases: TGTGCCAGCCTCGGCGGGGGGAGAAGCAATCAGCCCCAGCATTTT. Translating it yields CASLGGGRSNQPQHF.

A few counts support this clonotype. Written as DNA, the CDR3 is TGTGCCAGCAGTTTATTTAGGGGAGGGGATGAAAAACTGTTTTTT. It translates to CASSLFRGGDEKLFF. The rearrangement joins TRBV28 to TRBJ1-4, with a tentative D call TRBD1 (5 bases). V dropped 1 base and J dropped 6 bases, with 12 bases sitting between them. Germline CDR1 MDHEN, CDR2 SYDVKM. The CDR3 has 15 amino acids.

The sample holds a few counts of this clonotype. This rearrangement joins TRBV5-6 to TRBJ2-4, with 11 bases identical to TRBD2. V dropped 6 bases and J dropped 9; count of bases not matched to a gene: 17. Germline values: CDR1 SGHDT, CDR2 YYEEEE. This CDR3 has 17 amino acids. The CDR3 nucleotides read TGTGCCAGCACCAAGGTGGGACTAGCGGAGGGGAGGGGCATTCAGTACTTC. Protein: CASTKVGLAEGRGIQYF.

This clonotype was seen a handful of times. CDR3 residues: CASSIGTGAGYTF. CDR3 DNA sequence: TGTGCCAGCAGTATAGGGACAGGGGCCGGCTACACCTTC. The chain has TRBV6-1 and TRBJ1-2; TRBD1 aligns across 10 bases. CDR1 is MNHNS, CDR2 SASEGT, per germline. J gave up 8 bases and V 5 bases, and 5 bases lay outside the gene matches. The CDR3 covers 13 residues.

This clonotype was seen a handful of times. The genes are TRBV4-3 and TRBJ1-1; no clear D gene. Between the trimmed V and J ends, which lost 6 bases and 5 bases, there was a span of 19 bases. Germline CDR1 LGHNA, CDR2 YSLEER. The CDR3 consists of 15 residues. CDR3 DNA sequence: TGCGCCAGCAGACCGGACGGGCTTGGGAGAACTGAAGCTTTCTTT. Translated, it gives CASRPDGLGRTEAFF.

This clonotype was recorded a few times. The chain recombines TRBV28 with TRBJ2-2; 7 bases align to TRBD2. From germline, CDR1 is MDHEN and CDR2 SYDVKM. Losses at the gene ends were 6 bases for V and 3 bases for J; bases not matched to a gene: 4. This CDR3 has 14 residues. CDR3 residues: CASSSLADTGELFF. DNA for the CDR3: TGTGCCAGCAGCTCCCTAGCGGACACCGGGGAGCTGTTTTTT.

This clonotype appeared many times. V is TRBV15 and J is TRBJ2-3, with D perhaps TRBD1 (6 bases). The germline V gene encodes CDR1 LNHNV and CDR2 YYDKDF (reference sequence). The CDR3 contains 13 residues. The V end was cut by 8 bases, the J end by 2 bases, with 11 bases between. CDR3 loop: CATRDRYTDTQYF. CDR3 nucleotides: TGTGCCACCCGCGACAGGTACACAGATACGCAGTATTTT.

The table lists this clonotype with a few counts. The chain's CDR3 is CASGLDGAPKAFF. The CDR3 bases are TGTGCTAGTGGTTTGGACGGGGCACCAAAGGCTTTCTTT. This sequence joins TRBV12-5 and TRBJ1-1; D is possibly TRBD1 (5 bases). Trimming stripped 1 base from V and 11 bases from J, with 14 bases between. Germline V CDR1 and CDR2: LGHNT, FRNRAP. CDR3 length: 13 amino acids.

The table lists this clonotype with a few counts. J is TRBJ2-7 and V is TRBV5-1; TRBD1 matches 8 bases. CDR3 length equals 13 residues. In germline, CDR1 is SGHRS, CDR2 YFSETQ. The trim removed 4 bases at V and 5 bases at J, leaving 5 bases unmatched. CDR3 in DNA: TGCGCCAGCAGCAAAGACAGGGGACACGAGCAGTACTTC. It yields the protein CASSKDRGHEQYF. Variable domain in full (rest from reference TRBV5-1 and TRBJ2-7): KAGVTQTPRYLIKTRGQQVTLSCSPISGHRSVSWYQQTPGQGLQFLFEYFSETQRNKGNFPGRFSGRQFSNSRSEMNVSTLELGDSALYLCASSKDRGHEQYFGPGTRLTVT.

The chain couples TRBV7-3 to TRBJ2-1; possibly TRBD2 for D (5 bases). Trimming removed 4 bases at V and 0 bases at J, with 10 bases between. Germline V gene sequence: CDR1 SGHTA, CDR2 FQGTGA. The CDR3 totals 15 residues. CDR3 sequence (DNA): TGTGCCAGCAGCTCTGGACTGAGCTCCTACAATGAGCAGTTCTTC. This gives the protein CASSSGLSSYNEQFF.

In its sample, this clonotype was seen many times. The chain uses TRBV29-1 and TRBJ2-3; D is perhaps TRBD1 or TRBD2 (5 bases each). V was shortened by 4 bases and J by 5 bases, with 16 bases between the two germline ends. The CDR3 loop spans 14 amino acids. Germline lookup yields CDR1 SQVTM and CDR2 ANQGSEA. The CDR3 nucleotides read TGCAGCGTTGCGAGGGCCAATGGGGGAGATACGCAGTATTTT. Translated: CSVARANGGDTQYF.

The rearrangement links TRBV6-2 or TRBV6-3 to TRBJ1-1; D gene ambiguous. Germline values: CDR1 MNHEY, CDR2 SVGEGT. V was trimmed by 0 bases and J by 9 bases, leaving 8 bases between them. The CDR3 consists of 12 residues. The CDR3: CASSYSPSQAFF. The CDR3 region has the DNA TGTGCCAGCAGTTACTCCCCCAGCCAAGCTTTCTTT.

CDR3 amino acids: CASSYSTGGGETQYF. CDR3 DNA sequence: TGTGCCAGCAGTTACTCGACCGGGGGCGGAGAGACCCAGTACTTC. The rearrangement joins TRBV6-2 or TRBV6-3 to TRBJ2-5; D may match TRBD1 or TRBD2 (6 bases each). V lost 0 bases and J 4 bases, leaving 12 bases between the germline ends. The CDR3 totals 15 residues. Germline V gene data show CDR1 as MNHEY and CDR2 as SVGEGT.

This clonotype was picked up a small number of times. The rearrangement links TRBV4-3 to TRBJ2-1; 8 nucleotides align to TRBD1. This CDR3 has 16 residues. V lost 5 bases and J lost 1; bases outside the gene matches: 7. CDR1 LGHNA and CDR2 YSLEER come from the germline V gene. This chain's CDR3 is CASSSGQGPSYNEQFF. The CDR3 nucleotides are TGCGCCAGCAGCTCCGGACAGGGCCCTTCCTACAATGAGCAGTTCTTC.

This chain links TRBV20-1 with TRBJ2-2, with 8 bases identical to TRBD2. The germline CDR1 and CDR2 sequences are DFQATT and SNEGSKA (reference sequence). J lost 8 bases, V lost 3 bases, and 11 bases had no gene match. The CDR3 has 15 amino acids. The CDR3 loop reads CSASGGTSRLGELFF. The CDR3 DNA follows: TGCAGTGCTAGTGGCGGGACTAGTAGGCTTGGGGAGCTGTTTTTT.

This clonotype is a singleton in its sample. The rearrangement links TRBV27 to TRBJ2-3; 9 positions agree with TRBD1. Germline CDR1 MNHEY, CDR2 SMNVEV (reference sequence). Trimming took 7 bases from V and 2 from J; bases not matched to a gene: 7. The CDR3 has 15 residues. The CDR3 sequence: CASTRGTGSTDTQYF. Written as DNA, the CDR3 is TGTGCCAGCACCCGGGGGACAGGGTCCACAGATACGCAGTATTTT.

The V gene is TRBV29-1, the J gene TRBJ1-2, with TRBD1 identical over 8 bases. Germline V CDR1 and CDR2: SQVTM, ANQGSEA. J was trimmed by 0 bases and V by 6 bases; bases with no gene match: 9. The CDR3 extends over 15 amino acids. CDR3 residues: CSVRDRMLTNYGYTF. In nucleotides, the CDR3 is TGCAGCGTCCGGGACAGGATGTTAACTAACTATGGCTACACCTTC. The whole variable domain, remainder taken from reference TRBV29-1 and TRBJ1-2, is SAVISQKPSRDICQRGTSLTIQCQVDSQVTMMFWYRQQPGQSLTLIATANQGSEATYESGFVIDKFPISRPNLTFSTLTVSNMSPEDSSIYLCSVRDRMLTNYGYTFGSGTRLTVV.

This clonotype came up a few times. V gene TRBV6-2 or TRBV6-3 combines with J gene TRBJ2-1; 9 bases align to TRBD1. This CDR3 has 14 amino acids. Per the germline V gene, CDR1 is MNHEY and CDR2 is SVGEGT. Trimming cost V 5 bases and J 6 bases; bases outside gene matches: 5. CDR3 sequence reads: CASSKGQGSNEQFF. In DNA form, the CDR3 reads TGTGCCAGCAGTAAGGGACAGGGTTCCAATGAGCAGTTCTTC.

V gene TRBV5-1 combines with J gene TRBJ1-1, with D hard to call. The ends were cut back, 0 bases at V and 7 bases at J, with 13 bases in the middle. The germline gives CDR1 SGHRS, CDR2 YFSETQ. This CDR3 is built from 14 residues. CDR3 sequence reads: CASSLVTGAFEAFF. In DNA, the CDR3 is TGCGCCAGCAGCTTGGTTACGGGAGCCTTTGAAGCTTTCTTT.

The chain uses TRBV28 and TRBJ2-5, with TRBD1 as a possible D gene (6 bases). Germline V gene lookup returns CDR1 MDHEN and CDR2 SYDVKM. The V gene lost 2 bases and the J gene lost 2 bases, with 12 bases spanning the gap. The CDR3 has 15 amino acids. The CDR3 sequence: CASSLSLQGQETQYF. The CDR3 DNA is TGTGCCAGCAGTTTAAGCTTACAGGGACAAGAGACCCAGTACTTC.

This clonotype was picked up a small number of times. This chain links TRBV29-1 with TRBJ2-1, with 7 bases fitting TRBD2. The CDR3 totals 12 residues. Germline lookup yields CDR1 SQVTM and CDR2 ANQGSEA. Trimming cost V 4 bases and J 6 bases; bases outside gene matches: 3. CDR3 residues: CSVGTRGNEQFF. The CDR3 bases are TGCAGCGTTGGGACTAGGGGCAATGAGCAGTTCTTC.